The present TCR beta chain was sequenced within a study of blood T cell repertoires in COVID-19. In germline, CDR1 is SQVTM, CDR2 ANQGSEA. The CDR3 has 13 amino acids. Trimming cost V 7 bases and J 0 bases; bases outside gene matches: 4. Here immunoSEQ multiplex PCR was the method, and the copy in TCRdb shows in-frame clones only, minus some. This sample has some 73,000 clones, with about 80% found just once. The sequence came from a human donor in a cohort sampled during active COVID-19. The chain links TRBV29-1 to TRBJ2-3, with 7 bases aligning to TRBD1. The sample consisted of peripheral blood. CDR3 amino acids: CSAGQDSTDTQYF. CDR3 DNA: TGCAGCGCAGGACAGGACAGCACAGATACGCAGTATTTT.